The clone carrying this TCR beta chain was observed at least ten times. The antigen remains undetermined. Germline assignment: CDR1 KGHDR and CDR2 SFDVKD. CDR3 length: 13 residues. Between the trimmed V and J ends, which lost 1 base and 6 bases, there was a span of 6 bases. This specimen comes from a study of HIV-infected patients and healthy controls. cDNA was made from approximately 500 ng RNA using alpha and beta constant primers. Separate chain-specific third strand synthesis with multiplexing indices produced the alpha and beta libraries. Second strand DNA was synthesized using a primer at the SP2 site. TCRdb itself ran the 5' RACE reads through MiXCR, one entry per CDR3 protein. The data contain thousands of distinct CDR3 sequences, roughly 8.6% of them singletons. Roughly three months, about 14 weeks, into antiretroviral therapy, follow-up blood was collected. The repertoire came from unfractionated whole blood and reflected all unsorted peripheral T cells. Peripheral blood, 2.5 ml, was drawn for RNA extraction.

Whole-study findings and limits: HIV+ repertoires were severely depleted of MAIT alpha-chain CDR3s, unlike healthy controls.

The sample in question was blood, obtained during antiretroviral therapy. The clonotype was recovered from an adult with HIV infection. The chain carries TRBV24-1 and TRBJ2-1; D may be TRBD2 (5 bases). The DNA for the CDR3 is TGTGCCACCAGTGATTTTGCGGGCAATGAGCAGTTCTTC. Translation: CATSDFAGNEQFF.